These 31 T cell receptor beta chains came from one sample sequenced in a study of neoadjuvant nivolumab and ipilimumab in lung cancer. This table comes from immunoSEQ multiplex PCR, and its TCRdb copy is limited to in-frame clones, with some not included. This table has tens of thousands of clones, approximately 90% appearing once. The sample in question was blood, obtained before neoadjuvant nivolumab, alone or with ipilimumab. The source is an adult with non-small cell lung cancer. Some clones in this sample may be carry-over from other donors' samples.

This chain joins TRBV5-4 and TRBJ2-2; 8 bases are a match to TRBD2. V gave up 1 base and J gave up 6 bases; unmatched junction bases: 8. Germline loops: CDR1 SGHNT, CDR2 YYREEE (reference sequence). The CDR3 length is 16 residues. The CDR3 DNA follows: TGTGCCAGCAGCTTGATGTCCGGGAGGGCCGCCGGGGAGCTGTTTTTT. This gives the protein CASSLMSGRAAGELFF.

The chain joins TRBV7-2 to TRBJ2-2, with TRBD2 identical over 8 bases. This CDR3 is 14 amino acids long. The germline gives CDR1 SGHTA, CDR2 FQGNSA. Losses at the gene ends were 4 bases for V and 6 bases for J; bases not matched to a gene: 4. The CDR3 loop reads CASSSLAVSGELFF. The CDR3 DNA reads TGTGCCAGCAGCTCACTAGCGGTATCCGGGGAGCTGTTTTTT.

The CDR3 coding sequence is TGCGCCAGCAGCGGGGGCCTACGCGGGACAGATACGCAGTATTTT. This gives the protein CASSGGLRGTDTQYF. The chain couples TRBV5-1 to TRBJ2-3; D might be TRBD1 (6 bases). The CDR3 covers 15 residues. The V end was cut by 4 bases, the J end by 3 bases, with 15 bases between. Germline loops: CDR1 SGHRS, CDR2 YFSETQ. Full variable domain (remainder filled in from reference TRBV5-1 and TRBJ2-3): KAGVTQTPRYLIKTRGQQVTLSCSPISGHRSVSWYQQTPGQGLQFLFEYFSETQRNKGNFPGRFSGRQFSNSRSEMNVSTLELGDSALYLCASSGGLRGTDTQYFGPGTRLTVL.

V is TRBV5-1 and J is TRBJ2-2; D is unclear. The CDR3 consists of 14 residues. V was pared by 0 bases and J by 4 bases, with 7 bases between. CDR1 is SGHRS and CDR2 is YFSETQ in the germline V gene. CDR3 nucleotides: TGCGCCAGCAGCTTGGCCGACACCACCGGGGAGCTGTTTTTT. As protein: CASSLADTTGELFF.

Notes on this clone: Different DNA sequences within this sample yield the same CDR3. The chain links TRBV29-1 to TRBJ2-7, with 10 bases fitting TRBD1. The CDR3 consists of 13 residues. Unmatched junction bases numbered 1, after V lost 1 base and J lost 4 bases. From germline, CDR1 is SQVTM and CDR2 ANQGSEA. CDR3 in amino acids: CSVEGQGAYEQYF. For the CDR3, the DNA is TGCAGCGTTGAAGGACAGGGGGCTTACGAGCAGTACTTC.

This sequence joins TRBV7-9 and TRBJ2-7; no clear D. CDR1 SEHNR and CDR2 FQNEAQ come from the germline V gene (reference sequence). The CDR3 has 11 amino acids. The ends were cut back, 7 bases at V and 5 bases at J, with 9 bases in the middle. CDR3 amino acids: CASTREDEQYF. In nucleotides, the CDR3 is TGTGCCAGCACCCGTGAGGACGAGCAGTACTTC.

The chain joins TRBV7-8 to TRBJ2-1, with TRBD2 matching 8 bases. Germline-derived CDR1 and CDR2 are SGHVS and FQNEAQ. V lost 5 bases and J lost 7; bases outside the gene matches: 10. CDR3 size: 15 residues. The CDR3 DNA reads as TGTGCCAGCAGCCTAGAAGCGGGAGTTAGGAATGAGCAGTTCTTC. This gives the protein CASSLEAGVRNEQFF.

This chain links TRBV18 with TRBJ1-5; 8 nucleotides agree with TRBD1. Per the germline V gene, CDR1 is KGHSH and CDR2 is LQKENI. V dropped 0 bases and J dropped 6; count of bases not matched to a gene: 7. The CDR3 is made up of 16 amino acids. CDR3 amino acids: CASSPPNQGAGQPQHF. CDR3 nucleotide sequence: TGTGCCAGCTCACCACCGAACCAGGGGGCTGGTCAGCCCCAGCATTTT.

This clone was seen a few times. As DNA, the CDR3 is TGTGCCACCAGCAGAGATAGGGGACACCGGGAGCAGTACTTC. It is translated as CATSRDRGHREQYF. The chain couples TRBV15 to TRBJ2-7; D may be TRBD1 (6 bases). With 0 bases removed from V and 7 bases from J, the gap between germline ends came to 13 bases. CDR3 length: 14 residues. Germline V gene sequence: CDR1 LNHNV, CDR2 YYDKDF (reference sequence).

The chain links TRBV7-2 to TRBJ2-5; 8 bases are a match to TRBD2. The CDR3 sequence is 13 residues long. Germline CDR1 SGHTA, CDR2 FQGNSA. Germline trimming cut 3 bases from V and 5 bases from J; bases unmatched to any gene: 2. The CDR3 region has the DNA TGTGCCAGCAGCTTCTCGGGGGGGGAGACCCAGTACTTC. As protein: CASSFSGGETQYF. Drawing the rest from reference TRBV7-2 and TRBJ2-5, the complete variable domain is GAGVSQSPSNKVTEKGKDVELRCDPISGHTALYWYRQSLGQGLEFLIYFQGNSAPDKSGLPSDRFSAERTGGSVSTLTIQRTQQEDSAVYLCASSFSGGETQYFGPGTRLLVL.

A word on this clone: The germline gene is not matched at one end of the junction; a read error may be the cause. The V and J genes are TRBV7-9 and TRBJ2-1; either TRBD1 or TRBD2 may supply D (7 bases each). The germline V gene has CDR1 SEHNR and CDR2 FQNEAQ (reference sequence). The CDR3 spans 14 residues. CDR3 nucleotide sequence: TGTGCCAGCAGCTTGAGAGACAGGGACTATGATCAGTTCTTC. Amino acid sequence: CASSLRDRDYDQFF. The full variable domain, in which reference TRBV7-9 and TRBJ2-1 provide the parts outside the CDR3, is DTGVSQNPRHKITKRGQNVTFRCDPISEHNRLYWYRQTLGQGPEFLTYFQNEAQLEKSRLLSDRFSAERPKGSFSTLEIQRTEQGDSAMYLCASSLRDRDYDQFFGPGTRLTVL.

This chain joins TRBV4-3 and TRBJ2-2; possible D gene TRBD2, 6 bases. The CDR3 consists of 15 residues. V was cut by 4 bases and J by 0 bases, with 9 bases left in between. CDR1 is LGHNA, CDR2 YSLEER, per germline. The CDR3 nucleotides are TGCGCCAGCAGCCGGGACTGGGCGAACACCGGGGAGCTGTTTTTT. It yields the protein CASSRDWANTGELFF.

J is TRBJ2-3 and V is TRBV7-9; TRBD2 matches at 7 bases. The trim removed 0 bases at V and 4 bases at J, leaving 4 bases unmatched. The germline gives CDR1 SEHNR, CDR2 FQNEAQ (reference sequence). The CDR3 is 15 amino acids. CDR3 coding DNA: TGTGCCAGCAGCTTAGCGGGAGGGTTCCCAGATACGCAGTATTTT. Amino acid sequence: CASSLAGGFPDTQYF.

This clone was detected once. This rearrangement joins TRBV30 to TRBJ2-7, with 8 bases matching TRBD1. This CDR3 has 13 amino acids. The junction had 7 bases not matched to a gene; V was cut back by 4 bases and J by 5 bases. Germline lookup yields CDR1 GTSNPN and CDR2 SVGIG (reference sequence). CDR3 coding DNA: TGTGCCTGGATGCAGACAGGGGACCACGAGCAGTACTTC. Encoded protein: CAWMQTGDHEQYF. The whole variable domain, filled in from reference TRBV30 and TRBJ2-7, reads SQTIHQWPATLVQPVGSPLSLECTVEGTSNPNLYWYRQAAGRGLQLLFYSVGIGQISSEVPQNLSASRPQDRQFILSSKKLLLSDSGFYLCAWMQTGDHEQYFGPGTRLTVT.

This chain connects TRBV18 to TRBJ2-4; weak D call: TRBD1 (6 bases). V lost 0 bases and J 7 bases, leaving 13 bases between the germline ends. Germline V lookup: CDR1 KGHSH, CDR2 LQKENI. The CDR3 covers 15 residues. The CDR3 here is CASSPPGATGNIQYF. The CDR3 DNA reads as TGTGCCAGCTCACCACCGGGCGCCACAGGGAACATTCAGTACTTC.

The chain has TRBV11-3 and TRBJ2-7; possible D gene TRBD2, 5 bases. V was trimmed by 7 bases and J by 12 bases, leaving 13 bases between them. Germline values: CDR1 SGHNT, CDR2 YENEEA. This CDR3 comprises 10 residues. Here the CDR3 DNA reads TGTGCCAGCAAGATACGGAGGTGGTACTTC. Translated: CASKIRRWYF.

The chain has TRBV2 and TRBJ1-5; a possible D gene is TRBD1 (5 bases). V shed 9 bases and J shed 3 bases, with 9 bases lying between them. The germline gives CDR1 SNHLY, CDR2 FYNNEI. CDR3 length: 12 amino acids. The CDR3 nucleotides read TGTGCCAGTGAGGGGTTCAATCAGCCCCAGCATTTT. It yields the protein CASEGFNQPQHF.

The chain uses TRBV4-3 and TRBJ2-6, with no clear D. The CDR3 is 17 residues long. Germline V gene data show CDR1 as LGHNA and CDR2 as YSLEER. Trimming stripped 3 bases from V and 0 bases from J, with 12 bases between. Here the CDR3 DNA reads TGCGCCAGCAGCCAGGTGGCCCGGATCTCTGGGGCCAACGTCCTGACTTTC. This sequence encodes CASSQVARISGANVLTF.

The chain combines TRBV6-1 with TRBJ1-3, with 7 bases lining up with TRBD1. Germline V gives CDR1 MNHNS, CDR2 SASEGT. CDR3 length equals 15 residues. V shed 3 bases and J 7 bases; nucleotides not matched to a gene: 9. As DNA, the CDR3 is TGTGCCAGCAGTGACGCCTCGACAGGGTGGAACACCATATATTTT. Amino acids: CASSDASTGWNTIYF.

V usage is TRBV7-3 and J usage is TRBJ1-1; TRBD1 might be the D (6 bases). Germline V gives CDR1 SGHTA, CDR2 FQGTGA. The V gene lost 5 bases and the J gene lost 4 bases, with 11 bases spanning the gap. The CDR3 extends over 13 amino acids. The CDR3 here is CASSKQGSTEAFF. Here the CDR3 DNA reads TGTGCCAGCAGCAAACAGGGATCCACTGAAGCTTTCTTT.

The rearrangement joins TRBV7-9 to TRBJ1-1; 9 nucleotides agree with TRBD1. V lost 5 bases, J lost 3 bases, and 7 bases stayed unmatched. The CDR3 covers 15 residues. Germline CDR1 reads SEHNR; CDR2 reads FQNEAQ (reference sequence). The CDR3 bases are TGTGCCAGCAGCCAACCGGGACAGGGTTACACTGAAGCTTTCTTT. Residues: CASSQPGQGYTEAFF.

CDR3 nucleotide sequence: TGTGCCAGCAGAACTACAGGTACGGAGACCCAGTACTTC. This translates into CASRTTGTETQYF. The J gene is TRBJ2-5, the V gene TRBV6-1, with D perhaps TRBD1 (5 bases). CDR1 is MNHNS and CDR2 is SASEGT in the germline V gene. The V and J ends lost 6 bases and 5 bases respectively, with 13 bases between them. The CDR3 loop spans 13 amino acids.

A single count supports this clone. The rearrangement links TRBV7-9 to TRBJ2-2; 7 bases align to TRBD2. The ends lost 8 bases at V and 6 bases at J; junction bases unmatched: 3. Germline values: CDR1 SEHNR, CDR2 FQNEAQ (reference sequence). The CDR3 consists of 12 residues. CDR3 loop: CASGLAAGELFF. CDR3 nucleotide sequence: TGTGCCAGCGGGCTAGCGGCCGGGGAGCTGTTTTTT.

The rearrangement uses TRBV6-4 and TRBJ2-7; D uncertain. The CDR3 extends over 16 amino acids. Germline V gene data show CDR1 as MRHNA and CDR2 as SNTAGT. V was clipped by 6 bases and J by 5 bases, with 23 bases between them. Here the CDR3 DNA reads TGTGCCAGCAGCCCCGGGCCATCCCGCCTCGATGACGAGCAGTACTTC. Its protein product is CASSPGPSRLDDEQYF.

This rearrangement joins TRBV7-9 to TRBJ2-3; D gene ambiguous. Trimming shortened V by 1 base and J by 0 bases, and 8 bases separated the two germline ends. Germline CDR1 reads SEHNR; CDR2 reads FQNEAQ (reference sequence). The CDR3 extends over 15 amino acids. DNA of the CDR3: TGTGCCAGCAGCTTAGGAGATTCTAGCACAGATACGCAGTATTTT. Translating gives CASSLGDSSTDTQYF. Filled out from reference TRBV7-9 and TRBJ2-3, the complete variable domain reads DTGVSQNPRHKITKRGQNVTFRCDPISEHNRLYWYRQTLGQGPEFLTYFQNEAQLEKSRLLSDRFSAERPKGSFSTLEIQRTEQGDSAMYLCASSLGDSSTDTQYFGPGTRLTVL.

This clone was detected a few times. V usage is TRBV19 and J usage is TRBJ2-3; 9 bases are a match to TRBD2. Unmatched junction bases numbered 13, after V lost 4 bases and J lost 11 bases. Germline loops: CDR1 LNHDA, CDR2 SQIVND (reference sequence). This CDR3 region has 15 residues. The DNA of the CDR3 is TGTGCCAGTAGTACACTGAGCGGGGGGTCCGTGGAGCAGTATTTT. It encodes CASSTLSGGSVEQYF. Looking up the rest from reference TRBV19 and TRBJ2-3 gives the full variable domain: DGGITQSPKYLFRKEGQNVTLSCEQNLNHDAMYWYRQDPGQGLRLIYYSQIVNDFQKGDIAEGYSVSREKKESFPLTVTSAQKNPTAFYLCASSTLSGGSVEQYFGPGTRLTVL.

The J gene is TRBJ1-1, the V gene TRBV9, with D unclear. From germline, CDR1 is SGDLS and CDR2 YYNGEE. Deletions cut 0 bases from V and 5 bases from J, with 8 bases between. This CDR3 comprises 13 residues. The DNA of the CDR3 is TGTGCCAGCAGCGTAGAGGGAGTAACTGAAGCTTTCTTT. Amino acid sequence: CASSVEGVTEAFF.

The chain uses TRBV5-1 and TRBJ1-1; perhaps TRBD1 as D (5 bases). CDR1 is SGHRS, CDR2 YFSETQ, per germline. Trimming removed 0 bases from V and 0 bases from J, with 18 bases in between. There are 18 residues in the CDR3. CDR3 amino acids: CASSLAGRRRGMNTEAFF. The CDR3 bases are TGCGCCAGCAGCTTGGCCGGGAGGCGAAGGGGCATGAACACTGAAGCTTTCTTT.

V usage is TRBV15 and J usage is TRBJ1-1; D remains ambiguous. This CDR3 contains 17 residues. The germline V and J ends were trimmed by 3 bases and 1 base, with 18 bases remaining between them. Germline-derived CDR1 and CDR2 are LNHNV and YYDKDF (reference sequence). In DNA form, the CDR3 reads TGTGCCACCAGCAGGCAGAGGGTGGGGATTAAGAACACTGAAGCTTTCTTT. It codes for CATSRQRVGIKNTEAFF.

The V call is TRBV5-4, the J call TRBJ1-1, with D possibly TRBD1 on 5 matching bases. Germline V gives CDR1 SGHNT, CDR2 YYREEE (reference sequence). V was trimmed by 5 bases and J by 8 bases, leaving 16 bases between them. The CDR3 has 13 residues. The CDR3 bases are TGTGCCAGCAGGATGGAAATCGACAGCGAAGCTTTCTTT. This codes for CASRMEIDSEAFF.

Concerning this clone: Mismatch with germline at one junction end may stem from a read error. CDR3 sequence: CASSLGAGGPGEQFF. The CDR3 coding sequence is TGTGCTAGCAGCTTAGGAGCGGGAGGGCCGGGTGAGCAGTTCTTC. The chain links TRBV7-7 to TRBJ2-1; 10 nucleotides match TRBD2. CDR3 length equals 15 residues. Germline-derived CDR1 and CDR2 are SSHAT and FNYEAQ (reference sequence).